Below are 26 T cell receptor beta chains sequenced from a single sample in a study of HIV-infected children after antiretroviral therapy interruption (dated by TCRdb to about 2019). Receptors were amplified or captured by 3' RACE. The reads were generated on an Illumina MiSeq. TCR libraries were built from RNA using a 3' RACE protocol with unique molecular identifiers to correct PCR amplification bias. TCRdb itself trimmed the public reads at Q25 with fastp, ran MiXCR and retained productive beta chains. Records with the same CDR3 protein are collapsed into one entry carrying the most frequent genes and DNA. This sample comprises fewer than 50,000 distinct CDR3 sequences, 4.3% of them detected only once. The top ten hold approximately 0.67% of the sample. This specimen's treatment or condition label, per the study, means: PENTA 11 planned treatment interruption arm or continuous ART arm. Sequences were derived from CD45RA+ CD4+ T cells from PBMCs, pooled from several time points, sampled from a donor given antiretroviral therapy, either interrupted or continuous. According to the study, the label for this sample's cell subset or site signals: naive CD4+ CD45RA+ CD45RO- T cells. The receptor set was obtained from a pool of human donors with HIV.

The rearrangement links TRBV29-1 to TRBJ1-1; the match to TRBD1 covers 9 bases. CDR3 length: 15 residues. Germline V lookup: CDR1 SQVTM, CDR2 ANQGSEA. Trimming cost V 4 bases and J 0 bases; bases outside gene matches: 6. CDR3 DNA sequence: TGCAGCGTTGCCGGGACAGGGAGCATGAACACTGAAGCTTTCTTT. Amino acid sequence: CSVAGTGSMNTEAFF. Based on the CDR3 plus reference TRBV29-1 and TRBJ1-1, the full variable domain is SAVISQKPSRDICQRGTSLTIQCQVDSQVTMMFWYRQQPGQSLTLIATANQGSEATYESGFVIDKFPISRPNLTFSTLTVSNMSPEDSSIYLCSVAGTGSMNTEAFFGQGTRLTVV.

A few counts support this clonotype. The J gene is TRBJ1-1, the V gene TRBV5-1; 8 nucleotides match TRBD1. This CDR3 is built from 13 residues. Germline V gene lookup returns CDR1 SGHRS and CDR2 YFSETQ. V shed 0 bases and J 7 bases; nucleotides not matched to a gene: 2. CDR3 nucleotides: TGCGCCAGCAGCTTGGGACAGGGGTTTGAAGCTTTCTTT. This codes for CASSLGQGFEAFF.

This clonotype was picked up many times. This chain links TRBV9 with TRBJ1-2, with D possibly TRBD1 on 5 matching bases. Germline CDR1 reads SGDLS; CDR2 reads YYNGEE. V lost 4 bases and J lost 3, with 19 bases in between. CDR3 length: 16 residues. The CDR3 reads CASSPSGSGPYYGYTF. CDR3 nucleotides: TGTGCCAGCAGCCCCTCAGGGTCGGGGCCATACTATGGCTACACCTTC.

This clonotype was recorded at least ten times. The chain uses TRBV12-3 or TRBV12-4 and TRBJ1-1; D uncertain. Trimming shortened V by 5 bases and J by 6 bases, and 13 bases separated the two germline ends. The length of the CDR3 is 13 residues. CDR3 DNA sequence: TGTGCCAGCAGTCTTTTCACTGACCCTGAAGCTTTCTTT. This gives the protein CASSLFTDPEAFF.

This clonotype was seen repeatedly, ten times or more. V is TRBV2 and J is TRBJ1-1; no firm D call. This CDR3 region has 15 residues. The germline gives CDR1 SNHLY, CDR2 FYNNEI. Trimming shortened V by 0 bases and J by 2 bases, and 10 bases separated the two germline ends. The CDR3: CASSEAHPDNTEAFF. CDR3 coding DNA: TGTGCCAGCAGTGAAGCGCACCCAGATAACACTGAAGCTTTCTTT.

This chain joins TRBV4-1 and TRBJ2-5, with 8 bases fitting TRBD1. V lost 1 base and J lost 3; bases outside the gene matches: 13. The CDR3 consists of 18 residues. Germline V gives CDR1 MGHRA, CDR2 YSYEKL. CDR3 in DNA: TGCGCCAGCAGCCAAGTTGTACAGGGGGATTCCGAGGAAGAGACCCAGTACTTC. Its translation is CASSQVVQGDSEEETQYF.

This clonotype was seen ten or more times. The chain links TRBV12-3 or TRBV12-4 to TRBJ1-2; D unresolved. Trimming pared 6 bases from V and 4 bases from J, leaving 15 bases between. The CDR3 extends over 14 amino acids. The chain's CDR3 is CASREGRWFYGYTF. The CDR3 region has the DNA TGTGCCAGCAGGGAAGGAAGGTGGTTCTATGGCTACACCTTC.

The table lists this clonotype with a few counts. The gene calls are TRBV10-3 and TRBJ1-1, with TRBD1 matching 10 bases. The CDR3 runs to 14 residues. Per the germline V gene, CDR1 is ENHRY and CDR2 is SYGVKD. CDR3 sequence: CATLRDRGSTEAFF. The CDR3 bases are TGTGCGACCCTCCGGGACAGGGGAAGCACTGAAGCTTTCTTT.

This clonotype has at least ten counts. This chain joins TRBV24-1 and TRBJ1-1; D might be TRBD1 (5 bases). Germline loops: CDR1 KGHDR, CDR2 SFDVKD. This CDR3 region has 15 residues. V gave up 3 bases and J gave up 4 bases, with 14 bases separating them. The CDR3 DNA follows: TGTGCCACCAGTGATCCCCAGGGCGCGAGCACTGAAGCTTTCTTT. As protein: CATSDPQGASTEAFF.

This clonotype was seen ten or more times. This CDR3 is CASRHLGDTQYF. The CDR3, as DNA: TGTGCCAGCAGACACCTTGGGGATACGCAGTATTTT. The chain carries TRBV14 and TRBJ2-3; D remains unclear. Looked up from germline, CDR1 is SGHDN and CDR2 is FVKESK. This CDR3 has 12 residues. V gave up 6 bases and J gave up 6 bases, with 10 bases separating them.

This clonotype was seen repeatedly, ten times or more. The chain is built from TRBV12-3 or TRBV12-4 and TRBJ2-1; D may be TRBD2 (6 bases). The CDR3 is 15 residues long. Deletions cut 6 bases from V and 5 bases from J, with 17 bases between. The CDR3 reads CASSLGGLADNEQFF. The CDR3, as DNA: TGTGCCAGCAGCCTGGGTGGGTTAGCGGACAATGAGCAGTTCTTC.

In this sample, this clonotype turned up many times. The chain is built from TRBV12-3 or TRBV12-4 and TRBJ2-3, with 15 bases fitting TRBD2. This CDR3 has 17 residues. The ends lost 2 bases at V and 6 bases at J; junction bases unmatched: 6. Here the CDR3 DNA reads TGTGCCAGCAGTTTAAAGGGACTAGCGGGGGGAGGGGATACGCAGTATTTT. It is translated as CASSLKGLAGGGDTQYF.

The chain uses TRBV7-2 and TRBJ2-2; D gene unclear. The CDR3 contains 15 residues. Trimming removed 8 bases at V and 0 bases at J, with 13 bases between. Germline assignment: CDR1 SGHTA and CDR2 FQGNSA. The CDR3 nucleotides are TGTGCCAGCCCCCGCCCCAGGTCGAACACCGGGGAGCTGTTTTTT. This sequence encodes CASPRPRSNTGELFF.

This clonotype rates as medium-sized. The V and J genes are TRBV12-3 or TRBV12-4 and TRBJ2-1; D is uncertain. The CDR3 has 17 amino acids. V lost 6 bases and J 7 bases, leaving 25 bases between the germline ends. The CDR3 coding sequence is TGTGCCAGCAGCCGAGCGACCGGGCCTCCACCCAGGAATGAGCAGTTCTTC. Translation gives CASSRATGPPPRNEQFF.

A few counts support this clonotype. The chain employs TRBV28 and TRBJ2-1, with TRBD1 matching 9 bases. With V trimmed by 5 bases and J by 2 bases, 1 base remained unmatched. CDR1 and CDR2 (germline): MDHEN, SYDVKM. This CDR3 has 14 residues. CDR3 region: CASSTGGAYNEQFF. The DNA for the CDR3 is TGTGCCAGCAGTACAGGGGGCGCCTACAATGAGCAGTTCTTC.

This clonotype was detected ten times or more. This chain uses TRBV12-3 or TRBV12-4 with TRBJ1-1; no firm D call. The CDR3 has 12 amino acids. The V gene lost 3 bases and the J gene lost 5 bases, with 7 bases spanning the gap. CDR3 region: CASSFWGTEAFF. CDR3 nucleotides: TGTGCCAGCAGTTTCTGGGGAACTGAAGCTTTCTTT.

This clonotype was seen many times. The V and J genes are TRBV20-1 and TRBJ1-1, with TRBD1 as a possible D gene (5 bases). CDR1 and CDR2 (germline): DFQATT, SNEGSKA (reference sequence). The CDR3 totals 13 residues. Trimming shortened V by 3 bases and J by 4 bases, and 12 bases separated the two germline ends. The CDR3 reads CSASGAKGTEAFF. In DNA form, the CDR3 reads TGCAGTGCTAGTGGGGCAAAGGGCACTGAAGCTTTCTTT.

This clonotype was detected many times. V gene TRBV7-2 combines with J gene TRBJ2-3, with 7 positions matching TRBD2. This CDR3 comprises 15 residues. Germline-derived CDR1 and CDR2 are SGHTA and FQGNSA. The V gene end was trimmed by 1 base and the J gene end by 5 bases; junction bases not matched to a gene: 6. The CDR3 coding sequence is TGTGCCAGCAGCTTAGGGGGACTAATTGGAGATACGCAGTATTTT. Translation: CASSLGGLIGDTQYF.

In its sample, this clonotype was seen many times. The rearrangement uses TRBV18 and TRBJ2-7; TRBD2 matches 13 bases. J gave up 5 bases and V 4 bases, and 5 bases lay outside the gene matches. This CDR3 is 15 amino acids long. Germline V gene sequence: CDR1 KGHSH, CDR2 LQKENI. The CDR3 sequence is CASSLSGTSGNEQYF. CDR3 DNA: TGTGCCAGCTCACTCTCCGGGACTAGCGGGAACGAGCAGTACTTC.

This clonotype was recorded a few times. The gene calls are TRBV3-1 and TRBJ2-7; no firm D call. CDR1 and CDR2 from the germline V gene are LGHDT and YNNKEL (reference sequence). The ends were cut back, 3 bases at V and 1 base at J, with 7 bases in the middle. The CDR3 runs 13 residues. The CDR3 sequence is CASSQKTSYEQYF. The CDR3 bases are TGTGCCAGCAGCCAGAAGACTTCCTACGAGCAGTACTTC.

V is TRBV29-1 and J is TRBJ2-6; D remains ambiguous. Germline CDR1 and CDR2: SQVTM and ANQGSEA. The CDR3 length is 15 residues. Trimming removed 0 bases at V and 2 bases at J, with 8 bases between. CDR3 region: CSVEDRAAGANVLTF. In DNA form, the CDR3 reads TGCAGCGTTGAAGATCGCGCAGCTGGGGCCAACGTCCTGACTTTC.

The chain recombines TRBV12-5 with TRBJ2-2; 7 nucleotides line up with TRBD2. The CDR3 runs 14 residues. CDR1 and CDR2 from the germline V gene are LGHNT and FRNRAP. The CDR3 DNA sequence: TGTGCCAGCAGTCGGACTAGACCCCCCGGGGAGCTGTTTTTT. Amino acids: CASSRTRPPGELFF.

This clonotype was detected ten times or more. The V and J genes are TRBV10-3 and TRBJ1-5; D may be TRBD1 (6 bases). Trimming removed 0 bases at V and 4 bases at J, with 16 bases between. Germline lookup yields CDR1 ENHRY and CDR2 SYGVKD. This CDR3 is built from 17 residues. This chain's CDR3 is CAISESLGPGENQPQHF. Here the CDR3 DNA reads TGTGCCATCAGTGAGTCCCTGGGGCCAGGGGAAAATCAGCCCCAGCATTTT.

This clonotype appeared many times. J is TRBJ2-5 and V is TRBV6-5, with D possibly being TRBD2 (6 bases). V lost 5 bases, J lost 2 bases, and 18 bases lay in between. Germline V CDR1 and CDR2: MNHEY, SVGAGI. The CDR3 loop spans 16 amino acids. The CDR3 here is CASSTRTGLQQETQYF. CDR3 nucleotides: TGTGCCAGCAGTACCAGGACGGGACTTCAGCAAGAGACCCAGTACTTC.

The sample holds many counts of this clonotype. The V call is TRBV29-1, the J call TRBJ2-5; no firm D call. Germline V gene lookup returns CDR1 SQVTM and CDR2 ANQGSEA. The CDR3 extends over 13 amino acids. Trimming stripped 3 bases from V and 7 bases from J, with 15 bases between. The CDR3 region has the DNA TGCAGCGTTGATGGGCGGCGGTTGGGGACCCAGTACTTC. Protein sequence: CSVDGRRLGTQYF.

In its sample, this clonotype was seen many times. V is TRBV10-1 and J is TRBJ1-5, with D unresolved. The CDR3 is made up of 13 amino acids. V was clipped by 3 bases and J by 4 bases, with 7 bases between them. Germline lookup yields CDR1 WNHNN and CDR2 SYGVQD (reference sequence). The CDR3: CASSDWGNQPQHF. CDR3 DNA sequence: TGCGCCAGCAGTGATTGGGGTAATCAGCCCCAGCATTTT.